This entry lists 2 T cell receptor beta chains sequenced from one sample in a study of graft-versus-host responses after intestinal transplantation. Clones were read by immunoSEQ multiplex PCR, and TCRdb kept only the in-frame ones, dropping some. The sample lists 30,000 to 40,000 clones, approximately 94% seen once, with 0.2% to 0.25% in the top ten. The antigens for these receptors are not known. Specimen: unstimulated CD4+ T cells sorted from spleen or lymph node cells, collected before transplant. The receptor source for this set is a human donor who was the organ donor for an intestinal transplant.

This sequence joins TRBV11-2 and TRBJ2-6; TRBD1 agrees at 8 bases. The length of the CDR3 is 17 residues. Germline trimming cut 5 bases from V and 4 bases from J; bases unmatched to any gene: 10. Germline CDR1 reads SGHAT; CDR2 reads FQNNGV. The chain's CDR3 is CASSERQGRYGANVLTF. In DNA, the CDR3 is TGTGCCAGCAGCGAAAGACAGGGGCGGTACGGGGCCAACGTCCTGACTTTC.

Of note for this clone: One junction end disagrees with the germline gene, perhaps due to a read error. The V call is TRBV10-3, the J call TRBJ1-2; 8 nucleotides align to TRBD1. The CDR3 length is 15 residues. The V gene's germline CDR1 is ENHRY and CDR2 SYGVKD. CDR3: CAIRESGGAGYGYTF. CDR3 DNA: TGTGCCATCAGGGAGTCAGGGGGCGCGGGCTATGGCTACACCTTC.